The T cell receptor (beta chain) under discussion was sequenced for a study of blood T cell repertoires in COVID-19. The overall study: Acute-phase and convalescent COVID-19 samples originated in the United States, Italy and Spain.

TCRdb's copy holds only in-frame clones and misses some; the assay was immunoSEQ multiplex PCR. The profile shows about 160,000 clones, 76% of them singletons. The sequenced sample consisted of peripheral blood. The receptor was derived from a woman older than 75 with acute or convalescent COVID-19.

This CDR3 is CASSRAGNMNTEAFF. The CDR3 region has the DNA TGTGCCAGTAGTAGAGCAGGGAATATGAACACTGAAGCTTTCTTT. The gene calls are TRBV19 and TRBJ1-1; tentative D call: TRBD1 (5 bases). Deletions cut 4 bases from V and 0 bases from J, with 12 bases between. The CDR3 spans 15 residues. CDR1 is LNHDA and CDR2 is SQIVND in the germline V gene (reference sequence).